This T cell receptor beta chain was found in a study of shared clonotypes between healthy human individuals. Study outcomes and limitations: Genetic and exposure-history diversity was limited by the small donor number. At large depth, rarefaction still showed sorted-subset sequencing to be incomplete. Generation probabilities of non-shared clonotypes were lower (relative to those shared by all four donors).

Note on this clone: Its specificity is not known. This specimen includes other DNA sequences encoding the same CDR3.

Losses at the gene ends were 4 bases for V and 2 bases for J; bases not matched to a gene: 3. The CDR3 extends over 13 amino acids. Germline V gene sequence: CDR1 SGHNT, CDR2 YYREEE (reference sequence). Only in-frame clones appear in the TCRdb table, and some are missing; sequencing was by immunoSEQ multiplex PCR. This table holds more than 2,000,000 clones, 90% to 95% found once. The rearrangement links TRBV5-4 to TRBJ2-7, with 7 bases fitting TRBD2. The specimen sequenced was naive CD4+ T cells from PBMCs. Subset: CD45RA+ positively selected. This clonotype was obtained from a young man in good health. Some clones in this sample may be carry-over from other donors' samples. CDR3 amino acids: CASSPSGTYEQYF. The CDR3 DNA reads TGTGCCAGCAGCCCTAGCGGAACCTACGAGCAGTACTTC.